What follows is one T cell receptor (beta chain) and its context. The data stem from a study of cytomegalovirus exposure and HLA in healthy donors. PCR primers comprised 60 Vbeta and 13 Jbeta primers. Libraries were prepared by immunoSEQ multiplex PCR; TCRdb keeps only in-frame clonotypes and omits some of them. The sample records about 200,000 clones, around three quarters being singletons. The length of the CDR3 is 18 residues. V lost 2 bases, J lost 4 bases, and 15 bases stayed unmatched. This chain uses TRBV23-1 with TRBJ1-2; 8 nucleotides align to TRBD1. TRBV23-1 counts as an open reading frame of uncertain function. The sequence was obtained from a young woman in good health and CMV-seronegative. The sequencing sample was made of PBMCs. As DNA, the CDR3 is TGCGCCAGCAGTCAACGCGAAAACACAGGGGGGGACCCCTATGGCTACACCTTC. It codes for CASSQRENTGGDPYGYTF.